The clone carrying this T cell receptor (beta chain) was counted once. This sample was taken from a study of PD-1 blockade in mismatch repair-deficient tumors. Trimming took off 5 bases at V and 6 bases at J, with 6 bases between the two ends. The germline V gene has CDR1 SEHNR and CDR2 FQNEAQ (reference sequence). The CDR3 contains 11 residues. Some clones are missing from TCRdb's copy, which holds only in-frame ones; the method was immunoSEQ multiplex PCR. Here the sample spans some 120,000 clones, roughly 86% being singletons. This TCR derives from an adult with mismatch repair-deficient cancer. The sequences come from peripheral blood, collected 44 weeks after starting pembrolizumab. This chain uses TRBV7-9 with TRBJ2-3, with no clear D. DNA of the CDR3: TGTGCCAGCAGCCGGACGGATACGCAGTATTTT. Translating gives CASSRTDTQYF.